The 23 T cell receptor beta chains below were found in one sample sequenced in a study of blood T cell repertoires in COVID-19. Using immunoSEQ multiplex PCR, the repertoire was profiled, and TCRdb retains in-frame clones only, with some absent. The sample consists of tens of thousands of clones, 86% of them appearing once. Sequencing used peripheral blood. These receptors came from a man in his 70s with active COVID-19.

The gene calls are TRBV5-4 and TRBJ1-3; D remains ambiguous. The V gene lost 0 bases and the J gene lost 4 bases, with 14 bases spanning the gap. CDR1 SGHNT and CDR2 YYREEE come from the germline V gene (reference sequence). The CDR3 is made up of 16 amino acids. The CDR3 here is CASSLANPAGGNTIYF. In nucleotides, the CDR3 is TGTGCCAGCAGCTTGGCCAACCCCGCGGGAGGAAACACCATATATTTT.

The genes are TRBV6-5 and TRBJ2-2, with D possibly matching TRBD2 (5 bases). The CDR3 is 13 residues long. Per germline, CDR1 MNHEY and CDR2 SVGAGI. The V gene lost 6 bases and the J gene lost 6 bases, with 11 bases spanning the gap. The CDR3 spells CASSRTSAGELFF. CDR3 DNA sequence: TGTGCCAGCAGCCGGACTTCGGCCGGGGAGCTGTTTTTT.

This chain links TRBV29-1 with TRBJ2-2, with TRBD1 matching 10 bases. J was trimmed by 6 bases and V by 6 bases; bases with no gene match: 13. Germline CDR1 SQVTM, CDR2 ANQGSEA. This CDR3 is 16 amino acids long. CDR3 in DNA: TGCAGCGTCACAAACCCCCGGACAGGGGGTGCCGGGGAGCTGTTTTTT. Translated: CSVTNPRTGGAGELFF.

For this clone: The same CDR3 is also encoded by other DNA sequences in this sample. In nucleotides, the CDR3 is TGCGCCAGCAGCGGCGGGACTAGCGGGACCGAGCAGTACTTC. It encodes CASSGGTSGTEQYF. The J gene is TRBJ2-7, the V gene TRBV5-1; 13 nucleotides align to TRBD2. Germline CDR1 SGHRS, CDR2 YFSETQ. The CDR3 sequence is 14 residues long. J lost 6 bases, V lost 4 bases, and 4 bases had no gene match.

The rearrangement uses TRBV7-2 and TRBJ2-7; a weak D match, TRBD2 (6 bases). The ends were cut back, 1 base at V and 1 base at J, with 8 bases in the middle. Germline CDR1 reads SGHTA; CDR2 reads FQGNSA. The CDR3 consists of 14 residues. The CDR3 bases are TGTGCCAGCAGCTTAGGGGACTTTTCCTACGAGCAGTACTTC. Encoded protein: CASSLGDFSYEQYF.

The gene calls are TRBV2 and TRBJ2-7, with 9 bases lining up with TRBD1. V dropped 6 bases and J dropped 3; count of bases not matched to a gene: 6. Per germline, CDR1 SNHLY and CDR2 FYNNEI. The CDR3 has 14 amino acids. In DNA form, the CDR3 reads TGTGCCAGCAGGCCGGGGACAGGGAACTACGAGCAGTACTTC. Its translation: CASRPGTGNYEQYF.

CDR3 amino acids: CASSARQGGEQYF. As DNA, the CDR3 is TGTGCCAGCAGTGCAAGACAGGGCGGGGAGCAGTACTTC. This sequence joins TRBV6-6 and TRBJ2-7; 7 positions agree with TRBD1. The CDR3 totals 13 residues. Germline V lookup: CDR1 MNHNY, CDR2 SVGAGI (reference sequence). J gave up 7 bases and V 5 bases, and 8 bases lay outside the gene matches.

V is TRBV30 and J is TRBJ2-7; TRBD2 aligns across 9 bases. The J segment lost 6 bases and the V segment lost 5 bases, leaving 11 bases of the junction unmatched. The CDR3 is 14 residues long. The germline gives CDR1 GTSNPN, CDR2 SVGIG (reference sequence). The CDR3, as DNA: TGTGCCTGGGATCGACTAGCGGCGTGGGGCGAGCAGTACTTC. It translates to CAWDRLAAWGEQYF.

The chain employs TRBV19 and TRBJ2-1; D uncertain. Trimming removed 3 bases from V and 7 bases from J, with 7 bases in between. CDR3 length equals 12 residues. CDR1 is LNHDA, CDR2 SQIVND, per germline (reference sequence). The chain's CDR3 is CASSIYGNEQFF. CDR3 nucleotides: TGTGCCAGTAGTATTTACGGGAATGAGCAGTTCTTC.

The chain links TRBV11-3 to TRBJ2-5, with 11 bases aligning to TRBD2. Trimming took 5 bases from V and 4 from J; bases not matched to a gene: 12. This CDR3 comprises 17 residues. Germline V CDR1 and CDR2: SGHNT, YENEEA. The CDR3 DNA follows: TGTGCCAGCAGCCCCAGGGGTCTAGCGGGAGGTGGAGAGACCCAGTACTTC. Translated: CASSPRGLAGGGETQYF. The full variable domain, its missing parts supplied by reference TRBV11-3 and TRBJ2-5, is EAGVVQSPRYKIIEKKQPVAFWCNPISGHNTLYWYLQNLGQGPELLIRYENEEAVDDSQLPKDRFSAERLKGVDSTLKIQPAELGDSAVYLCASSPRGLAGGGETQYFGPGTRLLVL.

The CDR3 reads CASSQDRRGGTDTQYF. The DNA of the CDR3 is TGTGCCAGCAGCCAAGATCGGCGGGGGGGCACAGATACGCAGTATTTT. This chain joins TRBV3-1 (or the pseudogene TRBV3-2) and TRBJ2-3, with 8 bases fitting TRBD2. CDR3 size: 16 residues. CDR1 is LGHDT, CDR2 YNNKEL, per germline (reference sequence). V shed 0 bases, J shed 1 base, and the junction held 3 bases outside the gene matches.

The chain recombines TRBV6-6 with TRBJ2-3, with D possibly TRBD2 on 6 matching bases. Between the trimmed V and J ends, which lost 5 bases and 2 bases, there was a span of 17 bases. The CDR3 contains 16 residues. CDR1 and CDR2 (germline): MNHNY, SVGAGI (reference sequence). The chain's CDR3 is CASSPRGADYTDTQYF. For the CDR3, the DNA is TGTGCCAGCAGTCCAAGGGGAGCGGACTACACAGATACGCAGTATTTT.

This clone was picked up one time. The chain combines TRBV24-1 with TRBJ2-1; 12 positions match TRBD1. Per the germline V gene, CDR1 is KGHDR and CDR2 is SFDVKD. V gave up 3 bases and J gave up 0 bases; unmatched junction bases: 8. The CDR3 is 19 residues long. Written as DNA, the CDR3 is TGTGCCACCAGTGATCCCGGGACAGGGGGCGTACTCTCCTACAATGAGCAGTTCTTC. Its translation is CATSDPGTGGVLSYNEQFF.

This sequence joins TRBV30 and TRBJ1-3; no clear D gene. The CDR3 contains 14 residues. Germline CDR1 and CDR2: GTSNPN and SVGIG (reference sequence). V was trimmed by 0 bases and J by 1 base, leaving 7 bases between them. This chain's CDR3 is CAWSVENSGNTIYF. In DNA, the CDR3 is TGTGCCTGGAGTGTAGAGAATTCTGGAAACACCATATATTTT.

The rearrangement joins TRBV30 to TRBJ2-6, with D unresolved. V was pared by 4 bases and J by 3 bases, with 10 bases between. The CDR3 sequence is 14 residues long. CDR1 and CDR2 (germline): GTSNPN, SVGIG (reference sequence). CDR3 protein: CAWTLSRGANVLTF. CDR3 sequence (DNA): TGTGCCTGGACTCTTTCTCGTGGGGCCAACGTCCTGACTTTC.

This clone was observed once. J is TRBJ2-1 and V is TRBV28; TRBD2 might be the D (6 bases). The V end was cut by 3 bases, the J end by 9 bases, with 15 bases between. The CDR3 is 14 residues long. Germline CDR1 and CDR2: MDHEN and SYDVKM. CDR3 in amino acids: CASSLGLLGGEQFF. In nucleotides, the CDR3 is TGTGCCAGCAGTTTGGGCCTCCTCGGGGGTGAGCAGTTCTTC.

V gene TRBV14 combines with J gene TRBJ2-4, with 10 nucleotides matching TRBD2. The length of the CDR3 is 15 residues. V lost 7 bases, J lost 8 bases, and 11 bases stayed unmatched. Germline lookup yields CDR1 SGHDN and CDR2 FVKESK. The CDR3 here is CASKREGRERDIQYF. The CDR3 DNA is TGTGCCAGCAAGCGGGAGGGCCGGGAAAGGGACATTCAGTACTTC.

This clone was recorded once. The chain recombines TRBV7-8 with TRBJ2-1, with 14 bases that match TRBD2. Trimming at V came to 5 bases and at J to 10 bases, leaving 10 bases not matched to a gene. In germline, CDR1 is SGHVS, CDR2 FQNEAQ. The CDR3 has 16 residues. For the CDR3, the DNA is TGTGCCAGCAGCCGACGGACTAGCGGGAGGATGTGGGAGCAGTTCTTC. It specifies CASSRRTSGRMWEQFF. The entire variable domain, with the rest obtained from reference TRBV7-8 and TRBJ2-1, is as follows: GAGVSQSPRYKVAKRGQDVALRCDPISGHVSLFWYQQALGQGPEFLTYFQNEAQLDKSGLPSDRFFAERPEGSVSTLKIQRTQQEDSAVYLCASSRRTSGRMWEQFFGPGTRLTVL.

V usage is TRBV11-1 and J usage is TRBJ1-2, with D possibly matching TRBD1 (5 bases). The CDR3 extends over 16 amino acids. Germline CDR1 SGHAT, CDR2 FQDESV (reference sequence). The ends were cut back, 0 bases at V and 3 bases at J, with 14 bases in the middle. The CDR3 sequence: CASSLAGQGGYYGYTF. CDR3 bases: TGTGCCAGCAGCTTAGCTGGGCAGGGAGGGTACTATGGCTACACCTTC.

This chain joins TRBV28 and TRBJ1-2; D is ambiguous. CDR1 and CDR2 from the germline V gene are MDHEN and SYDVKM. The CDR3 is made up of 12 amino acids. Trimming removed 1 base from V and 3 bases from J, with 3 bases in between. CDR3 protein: CASSLSDYGYTF. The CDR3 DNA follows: TGTGCCAGCAGTTTATCCGACTATGGCTACACCTTC.

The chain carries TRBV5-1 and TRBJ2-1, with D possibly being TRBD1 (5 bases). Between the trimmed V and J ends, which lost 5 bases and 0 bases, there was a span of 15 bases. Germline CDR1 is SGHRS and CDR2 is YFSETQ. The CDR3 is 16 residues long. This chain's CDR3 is CASRRTTASSYNEQFF. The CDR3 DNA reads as TGCGCCAGCAGGCGGACAACAGCGAGCTCCTACAATGAGCAGTTCTTC.

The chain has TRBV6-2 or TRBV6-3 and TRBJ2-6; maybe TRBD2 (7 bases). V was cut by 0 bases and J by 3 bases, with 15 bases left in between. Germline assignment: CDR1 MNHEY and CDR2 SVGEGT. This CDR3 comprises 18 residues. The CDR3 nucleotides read TGTGCCAGCAGTTACTCCCGGGGGGCGGGAGTTGGGGCCAACGTCCTGACTTTC. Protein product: CASSYSRGAGVGANVLTF.

The CDR3 coding sequence is TGTGCCAGCAGCTCCCAGGGGTGGGCCTACGAGCAGTACTTC. Its translation: CASSSQGWAYEQYF. The chain combines TRBV6-5 with TRBJ2-7, with a tentative D call TRBD1 (6 bases). Germline-derived CDR1 and CDR2 are MNHEY and SVGAGI. This CDR3 has 14 amino acids. Trimming left V 6 bases short and J 2 bases short, with 14 bases between.